These 2 T cell receptor beta chains came from one sample sequenced in a study of T cell responses to AZD1222 COVID-19 vaccine. The method was immunoSEQ multiplex PCR; TCRdb's version includes in-frame clones alone and lacks a portion of them. This table has around 70,000 clones, about 85% appearing once. The sequenced sample was peripheral blood, obtained 28 days after the second AZD1222 dose. All receptors come from an adult who received the AZD1222 COVID-19 vaccine.

The chain employs TRBV12-3 or TRBV12-4 and TRBJ2-1; the match to TRBD2 covers 7 bases. There are 12 residues in the CDR3. V trimming: 4 bases; J trimming: 6 bases; junction bases outside the gene matches: 0. CDR3 sequence: CASSWEGNEQFF. The CDR3 nucleotides are TGTGCCAGCAGTTGGGAGGGCAATGAGCAGTTCTTC.

The V gene is TRBV12-3 or TRBV12-4, the J gene TRBJ2-1, with D possibly TRBD2 on 5 matching bases. The V gene lost 6 bases and the J gene lost 8 bases, with 14 bases spanning the gap. The CDR3 loop spans 13 amino acids. The CDR3 bases are TGTGCCAGCAGCCGCGGACTTAGTGATGAGCAGTTCTTC. Protein: CASSRGLSDEQFF.